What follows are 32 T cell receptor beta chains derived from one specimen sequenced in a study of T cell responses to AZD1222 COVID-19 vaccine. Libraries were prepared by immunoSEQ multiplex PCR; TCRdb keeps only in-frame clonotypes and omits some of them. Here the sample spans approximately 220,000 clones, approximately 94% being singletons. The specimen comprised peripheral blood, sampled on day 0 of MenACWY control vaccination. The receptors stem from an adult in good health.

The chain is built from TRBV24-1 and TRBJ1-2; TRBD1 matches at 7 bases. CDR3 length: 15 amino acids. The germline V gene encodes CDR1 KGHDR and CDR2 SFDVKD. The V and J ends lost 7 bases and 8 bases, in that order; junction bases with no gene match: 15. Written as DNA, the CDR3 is TGTGCCACCAGCACGACGGTTGGAGGGGGCGCCGGCTACACCTTC. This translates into CATSTTVGGGAGYTF.

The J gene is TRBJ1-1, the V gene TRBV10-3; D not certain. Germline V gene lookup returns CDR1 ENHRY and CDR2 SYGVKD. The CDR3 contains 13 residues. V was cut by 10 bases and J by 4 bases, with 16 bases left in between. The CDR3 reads CATEIEVTTEAFF. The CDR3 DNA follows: TGTGCCACCGAGATTGAGGTGACCACTGAAGCTTTCTTT.

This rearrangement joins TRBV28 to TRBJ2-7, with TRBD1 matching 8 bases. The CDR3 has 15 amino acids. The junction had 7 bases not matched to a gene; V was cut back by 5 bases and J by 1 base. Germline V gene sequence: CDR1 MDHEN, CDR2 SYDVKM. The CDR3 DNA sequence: TGTGCCAGCAGTCAGGGGGCCGTGAGGTCCTACGAGCAGTACTTC. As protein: CASSQGAVRSYEQYF.

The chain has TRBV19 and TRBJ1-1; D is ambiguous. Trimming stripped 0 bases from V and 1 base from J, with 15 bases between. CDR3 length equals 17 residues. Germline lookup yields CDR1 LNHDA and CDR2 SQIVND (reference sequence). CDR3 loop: CASSIDMGFIANTEAFF. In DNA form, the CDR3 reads TGTGCCAGTAGTATAGATATGGGCTTTATCGCGAACACTGAAGCTTTCTTT.

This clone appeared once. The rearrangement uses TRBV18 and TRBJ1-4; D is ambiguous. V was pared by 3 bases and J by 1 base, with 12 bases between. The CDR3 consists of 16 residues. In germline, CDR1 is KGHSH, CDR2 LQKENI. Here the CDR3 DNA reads TGTGCCAGCTCACCTGTAGGCGGAGGAACTAATGAAAAACTGTTTTTT. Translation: CASSPVGGGTNEKLFF.

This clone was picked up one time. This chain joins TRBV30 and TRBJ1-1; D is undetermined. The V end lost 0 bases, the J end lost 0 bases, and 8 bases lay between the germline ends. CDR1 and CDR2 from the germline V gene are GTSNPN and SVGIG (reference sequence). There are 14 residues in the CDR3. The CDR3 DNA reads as TGTGCCTGGAGTGTAGGCACTTTGAACACTGAAGCTTTCTTT. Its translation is CAWSVGTLNTEAFF.

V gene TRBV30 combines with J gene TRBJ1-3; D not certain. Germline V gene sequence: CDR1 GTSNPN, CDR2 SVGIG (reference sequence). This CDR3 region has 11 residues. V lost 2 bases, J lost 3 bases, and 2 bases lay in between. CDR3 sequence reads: CAWSSGNTIYF. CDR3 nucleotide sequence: TGTGCCTGGAGTAGTGGAAACACCATATATTTT. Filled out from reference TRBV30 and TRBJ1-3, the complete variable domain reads SQTIHQWPATLVQPVGSPLSLECTVEGTSNPNLYWYRQAAGRGLQLLFYSVGIGQISSEVPQNLSASRPQDRQFILSSKKLLLSDSGFYLCAWSSGNTIYFGEGSWLTVV.

CDR3 residues: CASSQDPQGASGNTIYF. For the CDR3, the DNA is TGCGCCAGCAGCCAAGACCCCCAGGGGGCCTCTGGAAACACCATATATTTT. The chain combines TRBV4-1 with TRBJ1-3; TRBD1 matches at 8 bases. The CDR3 spans 17 residues. V lost 0 bases, J lost 0 bases, and 4 bases stayed unmatched. Germline lookup yields CDR1 MGHRA and CDR2 YSYEKL.

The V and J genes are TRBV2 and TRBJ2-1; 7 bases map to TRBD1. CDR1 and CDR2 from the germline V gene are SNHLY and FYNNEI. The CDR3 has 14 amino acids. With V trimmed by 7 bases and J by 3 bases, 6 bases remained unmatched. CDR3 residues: CASNEGDSYNEQFF. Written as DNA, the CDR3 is TGTGCCAGCAACGAAGGGGACAGCTACAATGAGCAGTTCTTC.

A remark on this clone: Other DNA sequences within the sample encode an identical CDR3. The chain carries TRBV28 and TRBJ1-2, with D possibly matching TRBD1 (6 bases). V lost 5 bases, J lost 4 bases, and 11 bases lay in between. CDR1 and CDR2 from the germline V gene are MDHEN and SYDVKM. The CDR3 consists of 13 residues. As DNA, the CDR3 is TGTGCCAGCAGTCCAAGACAGGTCTATGGCTACACCTTC. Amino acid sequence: CASSPRQVYGYTF.

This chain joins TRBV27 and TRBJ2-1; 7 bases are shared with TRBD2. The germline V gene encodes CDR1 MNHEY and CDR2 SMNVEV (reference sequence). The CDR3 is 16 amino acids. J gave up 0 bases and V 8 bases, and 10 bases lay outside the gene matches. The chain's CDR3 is CASQNGGLRSYNEQFF. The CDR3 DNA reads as TGTGCCAGCCAAAATGGGGGACTACGCTCCTACAATGAGCAGTTCTTC.

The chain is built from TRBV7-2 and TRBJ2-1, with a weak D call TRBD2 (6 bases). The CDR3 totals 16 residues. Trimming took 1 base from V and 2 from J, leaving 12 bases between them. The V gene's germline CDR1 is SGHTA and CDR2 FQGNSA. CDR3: CASSLVGGRTYNEQFF. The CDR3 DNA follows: TGTGCCAGCAGCTTAGTGGGGGGTCGAACCTACAATGAGCAGTTCTTC. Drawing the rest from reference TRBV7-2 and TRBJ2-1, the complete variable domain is GAGVSQSPSNKVTEKGKDVELRCDPISGHTALYWYRQSLGQGLEFLIYFQGNSAPDKSGLPSDRFSAERTGGSVSTLTIQRTQQEDSAVYLCASSLVGGRTYNEQFFGPGTRLTVL.

This CDR3 is CASTPTASPQETQYF. Written as DNA, the CDR3 is TGTGCCAGTACTCCGACAGCCTCGCCTCAAGAGACCCAGTACTTC. The chain employs TRBV19 and TRBJ2-5, with D maybe TRBD1 (5 bases). With 7 bases removed from V and 2 bases from J, the gap between germline ends came to 17 bases. This CDR3 has 15 amino acids. CDR1 LNHDA and CDR2 SQIVND come from the germline V gene (reference sequence).

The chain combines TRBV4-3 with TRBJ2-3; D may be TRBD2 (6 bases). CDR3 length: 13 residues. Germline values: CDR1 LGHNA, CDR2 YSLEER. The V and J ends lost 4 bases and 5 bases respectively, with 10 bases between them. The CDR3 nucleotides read TGCGCCAGCAGCCGCGGGACTGAAGATACGCAGTATTTT. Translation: CASSRGTEDTQYF.

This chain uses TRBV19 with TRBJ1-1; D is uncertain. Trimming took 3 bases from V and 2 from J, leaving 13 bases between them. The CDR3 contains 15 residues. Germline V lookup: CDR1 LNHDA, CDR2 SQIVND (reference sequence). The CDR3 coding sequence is TGTGCCAGTAGTATGGCCGGATGGTTAAACACTGAAGCTTTCTTT. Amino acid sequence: CASSMAGWLNTEAFF.

The CDR3 sequence: CASSLGGLLNTGELFF. CDR3 DNA sequence: TGTGCCAGCAGCTTAGGGGGACTGCTTAACACCGGGGAGCTGTTTTTT. The V call is TRBV7-2, the J call TRBJ2-2; TRBD2 might be the D (6 bases). V lost 1 base and J lost 2, with 11 bases in between. CDR1 is SGHTA, CDR2 FQGNSA, per germline. This CDR3 has 16 amino acids. Full variable domain (remainder filled in from reference TRBV7-2 and TRBJ2-2): GAGVSQSPSNKVTEKGKDVELRCDPISGHTALYWYRQSLGQGLEFLIYFQGNSAPDKSGLPSDRFSAERTGGSVSTLTIQRTQQEDSAVYLCASSLGGLLNTGELFFGEGSRLTVL.

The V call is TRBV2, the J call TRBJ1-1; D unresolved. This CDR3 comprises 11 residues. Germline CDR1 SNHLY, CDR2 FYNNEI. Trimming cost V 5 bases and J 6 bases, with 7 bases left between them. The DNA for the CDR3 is TGTGCCAGCAGTTACTCCTCTGAAGCTTTCTTT. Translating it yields CASSYSSEAFF.

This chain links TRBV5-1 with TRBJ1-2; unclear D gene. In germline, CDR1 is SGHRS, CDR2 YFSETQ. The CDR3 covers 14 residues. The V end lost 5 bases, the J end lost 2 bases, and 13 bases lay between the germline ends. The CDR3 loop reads CASRSETDNYGYTF. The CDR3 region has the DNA TGCGCCAGCAGATCGGAGACGGACAACTATGGCTACACCTTC. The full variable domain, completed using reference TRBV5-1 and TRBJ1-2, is KAGVTQTPRYLIKTRGQQVTLSCSPISGHRSVSWYQQTPGQGLQFLFEYFSETQRNKGNFPGRFSGRQFSNSRSEMNVSTLELGDSALYLCASRSETDNYGYTFGSGTRLTVV.

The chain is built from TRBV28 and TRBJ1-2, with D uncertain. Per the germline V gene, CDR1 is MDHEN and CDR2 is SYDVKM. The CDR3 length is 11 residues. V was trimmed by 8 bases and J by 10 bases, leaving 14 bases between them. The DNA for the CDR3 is TGTGCCAGCGGCTCCCCTAGGCACTACACCTTC. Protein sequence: CASGSPRHYTF.

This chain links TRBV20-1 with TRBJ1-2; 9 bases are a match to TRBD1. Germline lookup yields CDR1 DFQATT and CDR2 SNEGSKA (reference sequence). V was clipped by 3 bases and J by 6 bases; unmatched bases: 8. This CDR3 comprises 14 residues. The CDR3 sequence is CSASTGGVFNGYTF. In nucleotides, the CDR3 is TGCAGTGCTAGTACAGGGGGCGTTTTTAATGGCTACACCTTC.

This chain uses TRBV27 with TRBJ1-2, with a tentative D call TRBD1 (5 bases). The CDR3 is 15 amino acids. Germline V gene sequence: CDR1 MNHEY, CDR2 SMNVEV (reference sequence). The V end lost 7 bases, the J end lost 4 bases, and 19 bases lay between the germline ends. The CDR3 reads CASIQQIRASYGYTF. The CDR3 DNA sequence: TGTGCCAGCATTCAGCAAATCAGGGCCTCCTATGGCTACACCTTC.

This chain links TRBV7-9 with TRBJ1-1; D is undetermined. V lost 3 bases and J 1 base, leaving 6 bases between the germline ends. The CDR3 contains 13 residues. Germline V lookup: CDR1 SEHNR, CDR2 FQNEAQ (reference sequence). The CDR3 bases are TGTGCCAGCAGCTTCCAGGAGAACACTGAAGCTTTCTTT. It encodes CASSFQENTEAFF.

CDR3 DNA: TGTGCCAGCAGTGAAAGAAGTGGGGGGGCGGTCGGGGAGCTGTTTTTT. Translating gives CASSERSGGAVGELFF. The genes are TRBV6-1 and TRBJ2-2; D is possibly TRBD2 (7 bases). CDR1 MNHNS and CDR2 SASEGT come from the germline V gene. The germline V and J ends were trimmed by 2 bases and 7 bases, with 17 bases remaining between them. The CDR3 totals 16 residues.

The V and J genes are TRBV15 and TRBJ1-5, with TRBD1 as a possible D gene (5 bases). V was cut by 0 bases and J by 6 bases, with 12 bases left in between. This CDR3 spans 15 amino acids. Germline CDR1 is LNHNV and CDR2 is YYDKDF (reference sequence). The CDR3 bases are TGTGCCACCAGCAGAGATGGCAGGGCCGGTCAGCCCCAGCATTTT. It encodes CATSRDGRAGQPQHF.

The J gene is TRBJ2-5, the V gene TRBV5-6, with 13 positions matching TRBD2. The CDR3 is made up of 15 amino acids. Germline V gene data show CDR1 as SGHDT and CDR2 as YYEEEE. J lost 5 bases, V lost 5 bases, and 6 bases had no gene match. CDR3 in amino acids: CASSTSGGARETQYF. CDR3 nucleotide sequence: TGTGCCAGCAGTACTAGCGGGGGGGCCCGGGAGACCCAGTACTTC.

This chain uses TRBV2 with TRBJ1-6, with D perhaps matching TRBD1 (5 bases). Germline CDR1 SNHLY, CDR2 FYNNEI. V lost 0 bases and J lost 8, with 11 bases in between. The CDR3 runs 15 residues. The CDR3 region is CASSEAKGLDSPLHF. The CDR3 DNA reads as TGTGCCAGCAGTGAAGCAAAGGGGTTAGATTCACCCCTCCACTTT. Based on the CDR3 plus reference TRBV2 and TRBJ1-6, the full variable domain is EPEVTQTPSHQVTQMGQEVILRCVPISNHLYFYWYRQILGQKVEFLVSFYNNEISEKSEIFDDQFSVERPDGSNFTLKIRSTKLEDSAMYFCASSEAKGLDSPLHFGNGTRLTVT.

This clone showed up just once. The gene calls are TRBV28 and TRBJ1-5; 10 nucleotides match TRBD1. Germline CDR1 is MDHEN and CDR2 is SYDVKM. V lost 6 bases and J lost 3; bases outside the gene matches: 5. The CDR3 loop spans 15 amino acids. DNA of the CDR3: TGTGCCAGCAGCCGGGGACAGGGGATCAATCAGCCCCAGCATTTT. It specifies CASSRGQGINQPQHF. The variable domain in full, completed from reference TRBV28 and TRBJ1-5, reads DVKVTQSSRYLVKRTGEKVFLECVQDMDHENMFWYRQDPGLGLRLIYFSYDVKMKEKGDIPEGYSVSREKKERFSLILESASTNQTSMYLCASSRGQGINQPQHFGDGTRLSIL.

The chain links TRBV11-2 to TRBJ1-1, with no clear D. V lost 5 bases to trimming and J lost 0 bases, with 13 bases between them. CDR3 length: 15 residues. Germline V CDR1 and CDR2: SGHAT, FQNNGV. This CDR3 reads CASSPAAGVNTEAFF. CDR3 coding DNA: TGTGCCAGCAGCCCGGCGGCGGGAGTGAACACTGAAGCTTTCTTT. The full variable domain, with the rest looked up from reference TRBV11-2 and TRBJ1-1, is EAGVAQSPRYKIIEKRQSVAFWCNPISGHATLYWYQQILGQGPKLLIQFQNNGVVDDSQLPKDRFSAERLKGVDSTLKIQPAKLEDSAVYLCASSPAAGVNTEAFFGQGTRLTVV.

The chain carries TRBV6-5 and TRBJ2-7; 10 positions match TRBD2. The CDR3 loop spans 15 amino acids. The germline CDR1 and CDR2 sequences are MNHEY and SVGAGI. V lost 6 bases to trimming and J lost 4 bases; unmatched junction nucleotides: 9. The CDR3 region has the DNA TGTGCCAGCAGAGACCCCACTAGCGGGGCATACGAGCAGTACTTC. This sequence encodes CASRDPTSGAYEQYF.

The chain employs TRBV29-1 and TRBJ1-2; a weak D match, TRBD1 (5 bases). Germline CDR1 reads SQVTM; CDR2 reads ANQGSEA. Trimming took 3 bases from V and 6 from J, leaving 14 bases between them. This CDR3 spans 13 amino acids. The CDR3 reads CSVDVQDRNGYTF. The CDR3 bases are TGCAGCGTTGATGTACAGGATCGTAATGGCTACACCTTC.

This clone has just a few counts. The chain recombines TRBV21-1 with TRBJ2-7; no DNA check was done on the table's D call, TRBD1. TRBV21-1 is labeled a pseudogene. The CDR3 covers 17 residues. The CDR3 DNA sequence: TGTGCCAGCAGCAAAAGGAGGACAGGGGAAGGGAAGGACGAGCAGTACTTC. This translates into CASSKRRTGEGKDEQYF.

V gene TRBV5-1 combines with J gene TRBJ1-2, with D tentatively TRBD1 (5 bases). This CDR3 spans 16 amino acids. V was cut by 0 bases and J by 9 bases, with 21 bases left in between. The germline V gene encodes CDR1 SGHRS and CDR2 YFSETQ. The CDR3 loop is CASSLGSSGTQGRYTF. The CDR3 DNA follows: TGCGCCAGCAGCTTGGGGTCTAGCGGGACCCAAGGACGCTACACCTTC. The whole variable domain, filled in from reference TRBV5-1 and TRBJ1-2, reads KAGVTQTPRYLIKTRGQQVTLSCSPISGHRSVSWYQQTPGQGLQFLFEYFSETQRNKGNFPGRFSGRQFSNSRSEMNVSTLELGDSALYLCASSLGSSGTQGRYTFGSGTRLTVV.